One sample yielded the 22 T cell receptor beta chains listed below, sequenced in a study of Graves' ophthalmopathy and Graves' hyperthyroidism. Transcripts of RNA were the source for amplifying TCR beta CDR3 regions. An opening RT-PCR round employed HTBI primers and preceded a second-round multiplex PCR. TCRdb processed the multiplex PCR reads anew with MiXCR; each CDR3 protein has one entry. Among 650,000 to 900,000 distinct CDR3 sequences listed, approximately 40% were seen once. What was sequenced was peripheral blood. These receptors were taken from an adult man with Graves' ophthalmopathy.

This clonotype was observed a handful of times. J is TRBJ1-6 and V is TRBV2; D is unresolved. The V gene lost 3 bases and the J gene lost 4 bases, with 7 bases spanning the gap. The CDR3 runs to 14 residues. Germline values: CDR1 SNHLY, CDR2 FYNNEI. The CDR3 DNA sequence: TGTGCCAGCAGTGAGAAAAGATATAATTCACCCCTCCACTTT. It yields the protein CASSEKRYNSPLHF.

A note on this clonotype: The junction departs from the called germline gene at one end, perhaps through a read error. The V and J genes are TRBV7-9 and TRBJ2-7, with D possibly being TRBD2 (5 bases). From germline, CDR1 is SEHNR and CDR2 FQNEAQ (reference sequence). The CDR3 consists of 15 residues. DNA for the CDR3: TGCGCCAGCAGCCGACCGAAGGGAGAATCCTACGAGCAGTACTTC. Amino acids: CASSRPKGESYEQYF.

There are a few counts of this clonotype. The rearrangement joins TRBV12-3 or TRBV12-4 to TRBJ1-4; D not certain. CDR3 length: 14 amino acids. Trimming took 3 bases from V and 6 from J, leaving 11 bases between them. CDR3: CASSFTGEDEKLFF. The CDR3 DNA follows: TGTGCCAGCAGTTTTACTGGGGAGGATGAAAAACTGTTTTTT.

Points on this clonotype: Given a much more abundant clone one base away, this may be a read error. V gene TRBV5-1 combines with J gene TRBJ2-7; maybe TRBD1 (6 bases). Looked up from germline, CDR1 is SGHRS and CDR2 is YFSETQ. This CDR3 spans 14 amino acids. CDR3 DNA: TGCGCCAGCAGACTCCAGGGGTCCTCCTACGAGCAGTGCTTC. Amino acids: CASRLQGSSYEQCF.

Comment on this clonotype: A much bigger clone sits one base away, suggesting this may be a read error. Because the CDR3 is missing its conserved closing phenylalanine or tryptophan, this is likely a read error. This chain uses TRBV11-2 with TRBJ1-1; D might be TRBD1 (6 bases). The V gene lost 4 bases and the J gene lost 1 base, with 10 bases spanning the gap. The CDR3 spans 14 residues. Germline V gene lookup returns CDR1 SGHAT and CDR2 FQNNGV. CDR3 loop: CASSWGPQNTEAFL. For the CDR3, the DNA is TGTGCCAGCAGCTGGGGGCCTCAGAACACTGAAGCTTTCCTT.

The chain combines TRBV6-6 with TRBJ2-5; D not resolved. The CDR3 loop spans 11 amino acids. Between the trimmed V and J ends, which lost 8 bases and 3 bases, there was a span of 7 bases. Germline-derived CDR1 and CDR2 are MNHNY and SVGAGI (reference sequence). The chain's CDR3 is CASAIKETQYF. The CDR3 DNA reads as TGTGCCAGCGCTATCAAAGAGACCCAGTACTTC.

This clonotype was observed a few times. CDR3 sequence (DNA): TGCAGTGCTCAGCGGGACAGGGGCTTTTCACCCCTCCACTTT. Protein: CSAQRDRGFSPLHF. The V and J genes are TRBV20-1 and TRBJ1-6; 10 bases are a match to TRBD1. The V and J ends lost 5 bases and 9 bases, in that order; junction bases with no gene match: 7. The CDR3 is 14 amino acids. Germline V gene data show CDR1 as DFQATT and CDR2 as SNEGSKA (reference sequence).

This clonotype was counted ten times or more. This chain uses TRBV7-9 with TRBJ2-2; no clear D. Germline loops: CDR1 SEHNR, CDR2 FQNEAQ (reference sequence). The V end lost 5 bases, the J end lost 7 bases, and 11 bases lay between the germline ends. The CDR3 is made up of 13 amino acids. The CDR3 loop is CASSQDLVGELFF. In DNA, the CDR3 is TGTGCCAGCAGCCAAGACCTGGTCGGGGAGCTGTTTTTT.

This clonotype has only a few counts. The rearrangement links TRBV12-3 or TRBV12-4 to TRBJ1-1; D is uncertain. This CDR3 is built from 15 residues. V gave up 5 bases and J gave up 6 bases, with 19 bases separating them. CDR3 protein: CASSPPAGMAAEAFF. CDR3 bases: TGTGCCAGCAGTCCACCTGCGGGGATGGCCGCTGAAGCTTTCTTT.

V and J are TRBV7-2 and TRBJ2-7; TRBD2 aligns across 9 bases. Germline CDR1 reads SGHTA; CDR2 reads FQGNSA. The CDR3 consists of 14 residues. Trimming at V came to 8 bases and at J to 4 bases, leaving 9 bases not matched to a gene. CDR3 nucleotide sequence: TGTGCCAGCTCACCAGGGACTAGCCAGTACGAGCAGTACTTC. Residues: CASSPGTSQYEQYF.

This clonotype came up once. The rearrangement uses TRBV29-1 and TRBJ1-1; TRBD1 matches at 9 bases. Germline V CDR1 and CDR2: SQVTM, ANQGSEA. V dropped 6 bases and J dropped 4; count of bases not matched to a gene: 6. There are 13 residues in the CDR3. CDR3 residues: CSVSRDRATEAFF. The CDR3 nucleotides are TGCAGCGTGTCCCGGGACAGGGCCACTGAAGCTTTCTTT.

This clonotype has only one observation. A junction end diverges from the germline sequence, so it may reflect a read error. This chain connects TRBV9 to TRBJ2-6; tentative D call: TRBD1 (6 bases). CDR3 size: 15 residues. Germline V lookup: CDR1 SGDLS, CDR2 YYNGEE. The CDR3 sequence is CASSVVRGSGNTEAF. The CDR3 DNA reads TGTGCCAGCAGCGTAGTCAGGGGTTCGGGGAACACTGAAGCTTTC.

This clonotype was seen a handful of times. Germline is not matched at one junction end, which may reflect a read error. In DNA, the CDR3 is TGCGCCAGCAGCTCGGGGAGAAATTCCCCCCTTAACTATGGCTACACTTTC. Protein: CASSSGRNSPLNYGYTF. This sequence joins TRBV5-1 and TRBJ1-2, with no clear D. Germline V gives CDR1 SGHRS, CDR2 YFSETQ. The CDR3 length is 17 residues.

In this sample, this clonotype turned up many times. V and J are TRBV6-5 and TRBJ1-1; D gene unclear. The CDR3 runs 13 residues. Trimming took 2 bases from V and 1 from J, leaving 5 bases between them. Germline V CDR1 and CDR2: MNHEY, SVGAGI. The CDR3 protein is CASSYLGNTEAFF. For the CDR3, the DNA is TGTGCCAGCAGTTACCTGGGGAACACTGAAGCTTTCTTT.

The J gene is TRBJ2-7, the V gene TRBV2; possibly TRBD2 for D (6 bases). The CDR3 consists of 12 residues. Germline V lookup: CDR1 SNHLY, CDR2 FYNNEI. Trimming left V 8 bases short and J 4 bases short, with 12 bases between. The CDR3 DNA follows: TGTGCCAGCGTATCGGAGGGTTACGAGCAGTACTTC. It is translated as CASVSEGYEQYF.

This clonotype was seen only a few times. The chain uses TRBV15 and TRBJ2-2; perhaps TRBD1 as D (6 bases). Looked up from germline, CDR1 is LNHNV and CDR2 is YYDKDF (reference sequence). The CDR3 is 14 residues long. The germline V and J ends were trimmed by 2 bases and 3 bases, with 7 bases remaining between them. The CDR3 DNA reads TGTGCCACCAGCAGAAACAGGGACACCGGGGAGCTGTTTTTT. This codes for CATSRNRDTGELFF.

V gene TRBV13 combines with J gene TRBJ2-7, with D possibly TRBD1 on 6 matching bases. The CDR3 has 14 residues. Germline-derived CDR1 and CDR2 are PRHDT and FYEKMQ (reference sequence). V lost 5 bases to trimming and J lost 3 bases, with 14 bases between them. CDR3 nucleotides: TGTGCCAGCAGCCGCGTCGACAGGAACTACGAGCAGTACTTC. Translated, it gives CASSRVDRNYEQYF.

This clonotype was detected many times. The junction differs from germline at one of its ends, possibly a read error. The chain is built from TRBV2 and TRBJ1-1; 7 nucleotides agree with TRBD1. Germline loops: CDR1 SNHLY, CDR2 FYNNEI. The CDR3 consists of 11 residues. CDR3 DNA sequence: TGTGCCAGCAGTGAAGCCACAGGGGCATACTTT. Protein: CASSEATGAYF.

As to this clonotype: A read error may produce the germline difference seen at one junction end. The V call is TRBV24-1, the J call TRBJ1-5; D is possibly TRBD1 (6 bases). Germline V gene sequence: CDR1 KGHDR, CDR2 SFDVKD. There are 14 residues in the CDR3. The CDR3 coding sequence is TGTGCCAGCAGTCGCTTACAGGGTAATCAGCCCCAGCATTTT. Residues: CASSRLQGNQPQHF.

This clonotype was counted many times. The rearrangement joins TRBV7-9 to TRBJ1-3; D is ambiguous. The CDR3 runs to 17 residues. Trimming left V 6 bases short and J 3 bases short, with 21 bases between. Germline V lookup: CDR1 SEHNR, CDR2 FQNEAQ (reference sequence). DNA for the CDR3: TGTGCCAGCAGTTATGATGGCAACCGGAGGCTTGGAAACACCATATATTTT. This codes for CASSYDGNRRLGNTIYF.

The chain recombines TRBV9 with TRBJ1-6, with D unclear. V gave up 7 bases and J gave up 7 bases, with 15 bases separating them. Germline V gene lookup returns CDR1 SGDLS and CDR2 YYNGEE. This CDR3 contains 14 residues. In DNA form, the CDR3 reads TGTGCCAGCTCAACTCATATCGGGAATTCACCCCTCCACTTT. Its protein product is CASSTHIGNSPLHF.

This clonotype was found a few times. V gene TRBV7-2 combines with J gene TRBJ1-2; D remains ambiguous. Trimming removed 1 base at V and 2 bases at J, with 11 bases between. CDR3 length: 15 amino acids. The germline gives CDR1 SGHTA, CDR2 FQGNSA. This CDR3 reads CTSSLEMRNNYGYTF. The DNA of the CDR3 is TGTACCAGCAGCTTAGAAATGCGGAACAACTATGGCTACACCTTC. The variable domain in full, with the rest retrieved from reference TRBV7-2 and TRBJ1-2, is GAGVSQSPSNKVTEKGKDVELRCDPISGHTALYWYRQSLGQGLEFLIYFQGNSAPDKSGLPSDRFSAERTGGSVSTLTIQRTQQEDSAVYLCTSSLEMRNNYGYTFGSGTRLTVV.